This record concerns one T cell receptor (beta chain) sequence. The target antigen is unknown. The germline gives CDR1 MNHEY, CDR2 SVGAGI. The CDR3 sequence is 14 residues long. V dropped 7 bases and J dropped 6 bases, with 18 bases sitting between them. The data were taken from a study of T-cell memory formation after mild COVID-19. Findings and caveats of the study: There were some responding clones in pre-infection memory, which suggested that cross-reactive memory had joined.

A single record per CDR3 protein comes from TCRdb applying MiXCR to the 5' RACE reads. The sample lists fewer than 650,000 distinct CDR3 sequences; around a sixth were seen once. Material for sequencing was PBMCs or a T cell subset sorted from them (not recorded which). The TCR was taken from an adult woman who had mild COVID-19 (a few samples of this study predate the infection). Cell type and time point are not known. The chain has TRBV6-5 and TRBJ1-2; D is uncertain. CDR3 bases: TGTGCCAGCACTCGAGGGCCGGCCTGGGATGGCTACACCTTC. Protein: CASTRGPAWDGYTF.